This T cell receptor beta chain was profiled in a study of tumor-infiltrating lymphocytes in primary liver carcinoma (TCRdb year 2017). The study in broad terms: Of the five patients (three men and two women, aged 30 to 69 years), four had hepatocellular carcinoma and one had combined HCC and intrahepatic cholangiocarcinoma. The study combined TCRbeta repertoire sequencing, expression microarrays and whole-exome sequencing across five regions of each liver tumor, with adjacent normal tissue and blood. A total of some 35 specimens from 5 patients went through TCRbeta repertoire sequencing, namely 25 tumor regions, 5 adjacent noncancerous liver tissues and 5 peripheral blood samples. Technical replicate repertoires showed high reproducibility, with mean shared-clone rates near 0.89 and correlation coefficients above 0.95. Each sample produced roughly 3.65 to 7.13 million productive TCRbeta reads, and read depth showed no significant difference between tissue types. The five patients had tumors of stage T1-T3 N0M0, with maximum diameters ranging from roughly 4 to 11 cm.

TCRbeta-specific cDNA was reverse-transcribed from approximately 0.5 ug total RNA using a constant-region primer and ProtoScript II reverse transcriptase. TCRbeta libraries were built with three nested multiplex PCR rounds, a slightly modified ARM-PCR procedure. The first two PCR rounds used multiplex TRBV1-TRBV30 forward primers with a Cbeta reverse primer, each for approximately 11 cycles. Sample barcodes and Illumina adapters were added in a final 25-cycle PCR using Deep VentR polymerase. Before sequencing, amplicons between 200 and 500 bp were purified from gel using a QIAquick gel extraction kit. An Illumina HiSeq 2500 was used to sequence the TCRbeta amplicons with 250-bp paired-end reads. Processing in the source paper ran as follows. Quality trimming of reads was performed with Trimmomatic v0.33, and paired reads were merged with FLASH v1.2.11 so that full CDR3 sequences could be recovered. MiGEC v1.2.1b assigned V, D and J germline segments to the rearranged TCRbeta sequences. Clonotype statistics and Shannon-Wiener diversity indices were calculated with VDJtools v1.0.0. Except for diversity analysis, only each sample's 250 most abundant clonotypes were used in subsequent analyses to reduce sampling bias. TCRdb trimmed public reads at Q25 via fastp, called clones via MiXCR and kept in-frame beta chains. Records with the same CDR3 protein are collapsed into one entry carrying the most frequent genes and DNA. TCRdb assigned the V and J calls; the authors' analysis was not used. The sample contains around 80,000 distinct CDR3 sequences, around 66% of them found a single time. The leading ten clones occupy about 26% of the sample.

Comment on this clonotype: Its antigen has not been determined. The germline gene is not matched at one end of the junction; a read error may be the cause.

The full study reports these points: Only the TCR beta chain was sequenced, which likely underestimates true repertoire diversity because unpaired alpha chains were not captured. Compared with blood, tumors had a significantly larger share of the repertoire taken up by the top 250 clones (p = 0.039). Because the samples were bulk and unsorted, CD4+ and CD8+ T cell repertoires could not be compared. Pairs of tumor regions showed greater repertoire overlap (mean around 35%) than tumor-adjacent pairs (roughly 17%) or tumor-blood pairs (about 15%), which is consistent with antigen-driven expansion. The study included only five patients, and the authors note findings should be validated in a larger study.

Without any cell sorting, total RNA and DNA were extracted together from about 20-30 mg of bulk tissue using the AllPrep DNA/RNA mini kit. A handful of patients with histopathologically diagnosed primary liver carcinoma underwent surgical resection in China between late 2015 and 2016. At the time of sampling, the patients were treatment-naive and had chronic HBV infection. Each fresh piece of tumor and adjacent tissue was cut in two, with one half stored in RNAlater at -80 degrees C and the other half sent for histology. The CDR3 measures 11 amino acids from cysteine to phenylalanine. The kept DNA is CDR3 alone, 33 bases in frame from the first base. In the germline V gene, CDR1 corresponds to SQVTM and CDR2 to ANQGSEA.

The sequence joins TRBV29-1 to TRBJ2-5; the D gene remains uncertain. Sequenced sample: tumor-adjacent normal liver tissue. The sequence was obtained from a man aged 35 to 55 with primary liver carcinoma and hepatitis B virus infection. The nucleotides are TGCAACGTTGAAGATATGGAGACCCAGTACTTC. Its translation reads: CNVEDMETQYF.